This T cell receptor (beta chain) was obtained from a study of T cells after yellow fever vaccination. TCRdb analysed the 5' RACE reads with MiXCR anew, one entry per CDR3 protein. The sample includes 200,000 or so distinct CDR3 sequences, over 6.5% of them seen just once. This clonotype was obtained from a young man who received the YFV17D yellow fever vaccine. Sequences were derived from CD4+ T cells sorted from PBMCs, sampled on the day of the yellow fever booster vaccination.

In nucleotides, the CDR3 is TGTGCCAGCAGTCCTGTCGTGGGACCAGCCGAGCAGTACTTC. Translating it yields CASSPVVGPAEQYF. J is TRBJ2-7 and V is TRBV27; D might be TRBD1 or TRBD2, each matching 5 bases. Per germline, CDR1 MNHEY and CDR2 SMNVEV (reference sequence). Trimming removed 5 bases from V and 6 bases from J, with 17 bases in between. There are 14 residues in the CDR3.